One T cell receptor (beta chain) is described in this entry. Clones were sequenced by immunoSEQ multiplex PCR, and TCRdb holds only the in-frame ones, with some missing. The profile covers roughly 120,000 clones, with more than 75% appearing a single time and about 3.4% taken by the ten largest. The CDR3 spans 18 residues. V lost 1 base and J lost 4, with 17 bases in between. Looked up from germline, CDR1 is SGHTA and CDR2 is FQGNSA. This sample was taken from a study of blood T cell repertoires in COVID-19. The chain employs TRBV7-2 and TRBJ2-6; D perhaps matches TRBD2 (6 bases). Sequencing was performed on peripheral blood. This sequence was found in a man in his forties or fifties with acute or convalescent COVID-19. CDR3 coding DNA: TGTGCCAGCAGCTTAGGGGGACTCTTCTCTGAGGGGGCCAACGTCCTGACTTTC. Protein: CASSLGGLFSEGANVLTF.